Shown below are 15 T cell receptor beta chains from a single sample sequenced in a study of tumour-infiltrating T cells in Burkitt lymphoma. Profiled with immunoSEQ multiplex PCR; TCRdb holds only in-frame clones, not every one. This table has 6,600 or so clones, about 85% appearing once. Material for sequencing was tumor tissue. The receptor source for this set is a human donor with Burkitt lymphoma.

The V and J genes are TRBV6-4 and TRBJ1-5; unclear D gene. The CDR3 is 14 residues long. CDR1 is MRHNA and CDR2 is SNTAGT in the germline V gene. V dropped 8 bases and J dropped 9 bases, with 20 bases sitting between them. CDR3 in amino acids: CASAARSGVGPQHF. The CDR3 nucleotides are TGTGCCAGCGCGGCTCGGAGCGGCGTAGGGCCCCAGCATTTT.

The table lists this clone with a few counts. The V gene is TRBV6-5, the J gene TRBJ2-5, with D hard to call. The V gene's germline CDR1 is MNHEY and CDR2 SVGAGI. V gave up 4 bases and J gave up 5 bases, with 14 bases separating them. This CDR3 region has 14 residues. CDR3: CASSSSSQWETQYF. For the CDR3, the DNA is TGTGCCAGCAGTTCTAGTTCGCAATGGGAGACCCAGTACTTC.

The chain combines TRBV5-1 with TRBJ2-5; perhaps TRBD1 as D (6 bases). This CDR3 has 14 residues. Per the germline V gene, CDR1 is SGHRS and CDR2 is YFSETQ. V lost 4 bases and J lost 5, with 15 bases in between. The CDR3 loop is CASSPQGGMETQYF. CDR3 DNA: TGCGCCAGCAGCCCGCAAGGGGGTATGGAGACCCAGTACTTC.

The V and J genes are TRBV11-2 and TRBJ2-7, with a possible D match to TRBD1 (5 bases). The CDR3 sequence is 13 residues long. Trimming removed 3 bases from V and 5 bases from J, with 11 bases in between. From germline, CDR1 is SGHAT and CDR2 FQNNGV. CDR3 protein: CASSLAGIDEQYF. CDR3 DNA sequence: TGTGCCAGCAGCTTGGCAGGGATAGACGAGCAGTACTTC.

This chain links TRBV9 with TRBJ2-6; D is perhaps TRBD1 (6 bases). Deletions cut 0 bases from V and 1 base from J, with 17 bases between. Looked up from germline, CDR1 is SGDLS and CDR2 is YYNGEE. The CDR3 sequence is 19 residues long. DNA of the CDR3: TGTGCCAGCAGCGTAGCTACGGGCAGGGGACCGTCTGGGGCCAACGTCCTGACTTTC. As protein: CASSVATGRGPSGANVLTF. The whole variable domain, remainder taken from reference TRBV9 and TRBJ2-6, is DSGVTQTPKHLITATGQRVTLRCSPRSGDLSVYWYQQSLDQGLQFLIQYYNGEERAKGNILERFSAQQFPDLHSELNLSSLELGDSALYFCASSVATGRGPSGANVLTFGAGSRLTVL.

The chain carries TRBV25-1 and TRBJ2-3, with TRBD1 as a possible D gene (6 bases). This CDR3 contains 13 residues. CDR1 and CDR2 (germline): MGHDK, SYGVNS. V shed 5 bases and J shed 1 base, with 7 bases lying between them. CDR3 protein: CASSRQGTDTQYF. CDR3 nucleotide sequence: TGTGCCAGCAGTAGACAGGGCACAGATACGCAGTATTTT. Looking up the rest from reference TRBV25-1 and TRBJ2-3 gives the full variable domain: EADIYQTPRYLVIGTGKKITLECSQTMGHDKMYWYQQDPGMELHLIHYSYGVNSTEKGDLSSESTVSRIRTEHFPLTLESARPSHTSQYLCASSRQGTDTQYFGPGTRLTVL.

The chain couples TRBV5-4 to TRBJ2-1, with 7 nucleotides matching TRBD1. CDR1 and CDR2 (germline): SGHNT, YYREEE (reference sequence). V was pared by 4 bases and J by 2 bases, with 6 bases of the junction left unmatched. CDR3 length: 15 amino acids. CDR3 sequence: CASSLGTETYNEQFF. DNA of the CDR3: TGTGCCAGCAGCCTGGGGACAGAAACCTACAATGAGCAGTTCTTC. Using reference TRBV5-4 and TRBJ2-1 for the parts outside the CDR3, the full variable domain is ETGVTQSPTHLIKTRGQQVTLRCSSQSGHNTVSWYQQALGQGPQFIFQYYREEENGRGNFPPRFSGLQFPNYSSELNVNALELDDSALYLCASSLGTETYNEQFFGPGTRLTVL.

The chain couples TRBV5-6 to TRBJ2-7; 10 nucleotides align to TRBD1. The CDR3 length is 14 residues. Germline V gene data show CDR1 as SGHDT and CDR2 as YYEEEE. Losses at the gene ends were 7 bases for V and 2 bases for J; bases not matched to a gene: 6. CDR3 bases: TGTGCCAGCGAGACCGGGACAGGGGCCTACGAGCAGTACTTC. Its protein is CASETGTGAYEQYF.

V and J are TRBV5-1 and TRBJ1-2; D is uncertain. This CDR3 is built from 13 residues. V was cut by 5 bases and J by 5 bases, with 13 bases left in between. CDR1 is SGHRS and CDR2 is YFSETQ in the germline V gene. CDR3 residues: CASRNDGLYGYTF. The CDR3 region has the DNA TGCGCCAGCAGGAACGATGGATTGTATGGCTACACCTTC.

The V and J genes are TRBV10-1 and TRBJ1-5, with 9 bases aligning to TRBD1. CDR1 is WNHNN, CDR2 SYGVQD, per germline (reference sequence). Trimming took 3 bases from V and 6 from J; bases not matched to a gene: 6. The CDR3 contains 15 residues. CDR3 loop: CASSDGQGIGQPQHF. The CDR3 nucleotides read TGCGCCAGCAGTGACGGACAGGGGATAGGTCAGCCCCAGCATTTT.

This sequence joins TRBV11-2 and TRBJ1-5, with no clear D. The V and J ends lost 1 base and 0 bases respectively, with 19 bases between them. There are 19 residues in the CDR3. The germline CDR1 and CDR2 sequences are SGHAT and FQNNGV. The CDR3 spells CASSLGRSLEPNSNQPQHF. CDR3 DNA: TGTGCCAGCAGCTTAGGGAGGTCACTGGAACCGAATAGCAATCAGCCCCAGCATTTT.

This chain joins TRBV2 and TRBJ2-1; D is ambiguous. The CDR3 has 12 residues. CDR1 is SNHLY and CDR2 is FYNNEI in the germline V gene. V shed 6 bases and J shed 9 bases, with 12 bases lying between them. The CDR3 region has the DNA TGTGCCAGCAGGAGCAGGAAGCGTGAGCAGTTCTTC. Translation: CASRSRKREQFF.

The rearrangement links TRBV5-1 to TRBJ1-1, with 7 bases lining up with TRBD1. Germline trimming cut 4 bases from V and 1 base from J; bases unmatched to any gene: 4. Germline V gene data show CDR1 as SGHRS and CDR2 as YFSETQ. The CDR3 is 14 residues long. CDR3 in amino acids: CASSPQGENTEAFF. The CDR3 bases are TGCGCCAGCAGCCCCCAGGGGGAGAACACTGAAGCTTTCTTT.

This chain joins TRBV6-5 and TRBJ2-3; 7 bases agree with TRBD2. This CDR3 is built from 15 residues. The germline gives CDR1 MNHEY, CDR2 SVGAGI. The trim removed 3 bases at V and 1 base at J, leaving 4 bases unmatched. In DNA, the CDR3 is TGTGCCAGCAGTTATTCAGCGGGGCGCACAGATACGCAGTATTTT. Its translation: CASSYSAGRTDTQYF.

This clone was observed a single time. V is TRBV2 and J is TRBJ1-2; D not certain. The germline V gene has CDR1 SNHLY and CDR2 FYNNEI. The CDR3 covers 12 residues. The ends were cut back, 5 bases at V and 8 bases at J, with 12 bases in the middle. The CDR3 DNA reads as TGTGCCAGCAGTCCGGCAGCCATGGGCTACACCTTC. The encoded protein is CASSPAAMGYTF.